This paragraph reports one T cell receptor beta chain. The antigen is undetermined. The data belong to a study of response to subunit inactivated influenza vaccine. The CDR3 loop spans 15 amino acids. The V end was cut by 0 bases, the J end by 5 bases, with 14 bases between. The germline V gene encodes CDR1 SEHNR and CDR2 FQNEAQ (reference sequence). Notes on the study in general: It was suggested by the authors that few new T cells are recruited by each seasonal influenza vaccination.

Each CDR3 protein gets one entry after TCRdb re-called the RT-PCR reads with MiXCR. The sample has more than 600,000 distinct CDR3 sequences, roughly 20% seen once. The genes are TRBV7-9 and TRBJ2-7; the D gene is possibly TRBD2 (6 bases). The clonotype comes from a man aged 45-65 years who received an inactivated influenza vaccine. Source: PBMCs from blood, taken roughly 5 days after vaccination. CDR3 coding DNA: TGTGCCAGCAGCTTAGCGGGGCAGGGAGGCAACGAGCAGTACTTC. This gives the protein CASSLAGQGGNEQYF.